One sample yielded the 14 T cell receptor beta chains listed below, sequenced in a study of lymphopenia after photon versus proton radiotherapy. Assay: immunoSEQ multiplex PCR; the TCRdb copy retains only in-frame clones and omits some. The repertoire holds fewer than 15,000 clones, with about 85% as singletons. Sequenced here: peripheral blood, sampled from a patient treated with photon-based radiotherapy. All receptors come from a man in his sixties with pancreatic cancer.

The chain links TRBV14 to TRBJ2-2; D call uncertain. This CDR3 has 16 amino acids. V dropped 4 bases and J dropped 1 base, with 13 bases sitting between them. Germline-derived CDR1 and CDR2 are SGHDN and FVKESK. The DNA for the CDR3 is TGTGCCAGCAGCCCCCAAGGTGCGTTGAACACCGGGGAGCTGTTTTTT. Its translation is CASSPQGALNTGELFF.

The rearrangement links TRBV10-2 to TRBJ1-3; TRBD1 matches 9 bases. Looked up from germline, CDR1 is WSHSY and CDR2 is SAAADI. Germline trimming cut 10 bases from V and 2 bases from J; bases unmatched to any gene: 3. The CDR3 loop spans 13 amino acids. CDR3: CATRQGAGNTIYF. The CDR3 DNA is TGCGCCACCCGACAGGGGGCTGGAAACACCATATATTTT.

The V and J genes are TRBV6-5 and TRBJ2-7, with D possibly matching TRBD1 (5 bases). From germline, CDR1 is MNHEY and CDR2 SVGAGI. V was pared by 2 bases and J by 3 bases, with 17 bases between. The CDR3 length is 16 residues. This CDR3 is CASSYLDRSGYYEQYF. CDR3 DNA sequence: TGTGCCAGCAGTTACCTCGACAGATCAGGATACTACGAGCAGTACTTC.

J is TRBJ2-1 and V is TRBV6-1; D not certain. Between the trimmed V and J ends, which lost 8 bases and 7 bases, there was a span of 6 bases. CDR1 is MNHNS and CDR2 is SASEGT in the germline V gene. This CDR3 is built from 10 residues. DNA of the CDR3: TGTGCCAGCGGCTGGAATGAGCAGTTCTTC. Protein: CASGWNEQFF.

This clone has a handful of counts. The chain joins TRBV10-2 to TRBJ2-7; TRBD2 aligns across 9 bases. This CDR3 region has 15 residues. The germline V gene encodes CDR1 WSHSY and CDR2 SAAADI. The V segment lost 11 bases and the J segment 2 bases; nucleotides outside the gene matches: 13. The CDR3 is CASSVASGVTYEQYF. CDR3 coding DNA: TGCGCCTCCAGCGTTGCTAGCGGGGTGACCTACGAGCAGTACTTC.

V and J are TRBV5-6 and TRBJ2-7, with TRBD1 matching 7 bases. The V segment lost 0 bases and the J segment 4 bases; nucleotides outside the gene matches: 10. There are 16 residues in the CDR3. Germline CDR1 reads SGHDT; CDR2 reads YYEEEE. As DNA, the CDR3 is TGTGCCAGCAGCTTGGATTTGGGACAGAGAAAATACGAGCAGTACTTC. Translation gives CASSLDLGQRKYEQYF.

About this clone itself: Other nucleotide sequences in the sample specify the same CDR3. The rearrangement uses TRBV11-3 and TRBJ2-2; 7 bases map to TRBD2. V trimming: 5 bases; J trimming: 1 base; junction bases outside the gene matches: 4. The length of the CDR3 is 15 residues. The germline gives CDR1 SGHNT, CDR2 YENEEA. CDR3 sequence reads: CASSPGGGNTGELFF. The CDR3 bases are TGTGCCAGCAGCCCGGGCGGGGGGAACACCGGGGAGCTGTTTTTT.

This chain joins TRBV16 and TRBJ2-7, with D hard to call. CDR1 and CDR2 from the germline V gene are KGHSY and FQNENV. This CDR3 is 13 amino acids long. V dropped 1 base and J dropped 4 bases, with 8 bases sitting between them. The CDR3 loop reads CASSQYVRYEQYF. In DNA form, the CDR3 reads TGTGCCAGCAGCCAATACGTCCGGTACGAGCAGTACTTC.

This clone appeared once. The chain couples TRBV2 to TRBJ1-4; tentatively, D is TRBD1 (5 bases). Looked up from germline, CDR1 is SNHLY and CDR2 is FYNNEI. V lost 0 bases and J lost 4, with 12 bases in between. The length of the CDR3 is 16 residues. CDR3 region: CASSEAMGGFNEKLFF. The CDR3 region has the DNA TGTGCCAGCAGTGAAGCCATGGGGGGGTTTAATGAAAAACTGTTTTTT. The whole variable domain, filled in from reference TRBV2 and TRBJ1-4, reads EPEVTQTPSHQVTQMGQEVILRCVPISNHLYFYWYRQILGQKVEFLVSFYNNEISEKSEIFDDQFSVERPDGSNFTLKIRSTKLEDSAMYFCASSEAMGGFNEKLFFGSGTQLSVL.

In its sample, this clone was seen once. The rearrangement uses TRBV19 and TRBJ1-1; D perhaps matches TRBD1 (5 bases). Germline V CDR1 and CDR2: LNHDA, SQIVND (reference sequence). V was pared by 5 bases and J by 4 bases, with 14 bases between. The CDR3 has 14 residues. CDR3: CASSLRHGGTEAFF. CDR3 DNA: TGTGCCAGTAGTCTCCGCCACGGGGGCACTGAAGCTTTCTTT.

V and J are TRBV4-2 and TRBJ2-1; 14 nucleotides agree with TRBD2. Germline assignment: CDR1 LGHNA and CDR2 YNFKEQ. The CDR3 totals 17 residues. Losses at the gene ends were 4 bases for V and 6 bases for J; bases not matched to a gene: 8. The CDR3 coding sequence is TGTGCCAGCAGCCTTACTACCGGGACTAGCGGGGGCAATGAGCAGTTCTTC. This translates into CASSLTTGTSGGNEQFF.

V and J are TRBV18 and TRBJ1-4; 8 bases match TRBD1. Trimming took 5 bases from V and 11 from J; bases not matched to a gene: 4. The CDR3 extends over 12 amino acids. Germline CDR1 and CDR2: KGHSH and LQKENI. CDR3 in amino acids: CASSKDREKLFF. CDR3 bases: TGTGCCAGCTCAAAGGACAGGGAGAAACTGTTTTTT. Full variable domain (rest looked up from reference TRBV18 and TRBJ1-4): NAGVMQNPRHLVRRRGQEARLRCSPMKGHSHVYWYRQLPEEGLKFMVYLQKENIIDESGMPKERFSAEFPKEGPSILRIQQVVRGDSAAYFCASSKDREKLFFGSGTQLSVL.

The rearrangement uses TRBV5-1 and TRBJ2-3; D call uncertain. V was trimmed by 5 bases and J by 1 base, leaving 11 bases between them. The CDR3 runs to 14 residues. Germline V gene data show CDR1 as SGHRS and CDR2 as YFSETQ. The CDR3 sequence is CASRVRPGTDTQYF. The CDR3 DNA reads TGCGCCAGCAGGGTGCGACCTGGCACAGATACGCAGTATTTT. Filled out from reference TRBV5-1 and TRBJ2-3, the complete variable domain reads KAGVTQTPRYLIKTRGQQVTLSCSPISGHRSVSWYQQTPGQGLQFLFEYFSETQRNKGNFPGRFSGRQFSNSRSEMNVSTLELGDSALYLCASRVRPGTDTQYFGPGTRLTVL.

The rearrangement joins TRBV5-4 to TRBJ2-7, with TRBD2 as a possible D gene (5 bases). CDR3 length: 15 amino acids. The germline V and J ends were trimmed by 0 bases and 0 bases, with 10 bases remaining between them. The germline V gene has CDR1 SGHNT and CDR2 YYREEE (reference sequence). CDR3 in amino acids: CASSLDPGSSYEQYF. CDR3 DNA sequence: TGTGCCAGCAGCTTGGATCCGGGGAGCTCCTACGAGCAGTACTTC.